The T cell receptor (beta chain) under discussion was sequenced for a study of blood T cells in healthy people across ages. Findings and limits, study-wide: Diversity was higher, and naive CD4+ cells more numerous, in long-lived donors than in aged donors. Unsorted PBMC material precluded a definitive naive versus antigen-experienced comparison. The donors' CMV status was not determined, possibly confounding changes in expanded clonotypes.

In the case of this clonotype: Antigen unknown.

Researchers report isolating at least 6 million PBMCs per sample. This CDR3 is built from 15 residues. Germline CDR1 SGHKS, CDR2 YYEKEE (reference sequence). Alongside a J-beta primer mix, a sample-barcoded 5' primer served in a second PCR lasting about 7 to 12 cycles. TCRdb recomputed calls from the 5' RACE reads with MiXCR, one row per CDR3 protein. The top ten hold about 42% of the sample, which has roughly 800,000 distinct CDR3 sequences, 40% to 65% seen once. This chain uses TRBV5-5 with TRBJ2-1, with 10 nucleotides matching TRBD2. Gene TRBJ2-7 matches the end of the DNA better, so the J call may be wrong. The sequenced sample was blood. This TCR derives from a man older than 75 in good health. CDR3: CASSSLSGRNHEQYF. Here the CDR3 DNA reads TGTGCCAGCAGCTCCCTTAGCGGGAGGAACCACGAGCAGTACTTC.